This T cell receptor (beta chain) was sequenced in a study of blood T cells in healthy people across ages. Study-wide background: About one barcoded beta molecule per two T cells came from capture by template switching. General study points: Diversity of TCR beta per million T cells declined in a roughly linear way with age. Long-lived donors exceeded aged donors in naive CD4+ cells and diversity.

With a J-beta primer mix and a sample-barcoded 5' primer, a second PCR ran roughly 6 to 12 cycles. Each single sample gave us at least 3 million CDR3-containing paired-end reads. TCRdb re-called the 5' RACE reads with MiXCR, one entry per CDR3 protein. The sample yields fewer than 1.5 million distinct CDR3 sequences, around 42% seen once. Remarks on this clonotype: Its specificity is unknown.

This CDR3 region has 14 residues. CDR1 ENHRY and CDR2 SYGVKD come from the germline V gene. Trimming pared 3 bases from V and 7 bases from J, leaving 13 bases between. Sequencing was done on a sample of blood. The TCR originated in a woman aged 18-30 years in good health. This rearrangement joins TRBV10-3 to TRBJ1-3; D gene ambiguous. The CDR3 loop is CAISDASFGNTIYF. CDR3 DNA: TGTGCCATCAGTGATGCTTCGTTCGGGAACACCATATATTTT.